The next 20 T cell receptor gamma chains were all read from a single sample in a study of gamma delta lymphoproliferative disorders and STAT genes (dated by TCRdb to 2016 to 2019). Libraries were constructed by multiplex PCR. For sequencing, an Illumina MiSeq was employed. Clone calls in TCRdb were regenerated from the public reads with CATT, after which identical DNA sequences shared one row. Here the sample has just under 2,500 gamma-chain clones; 9% to 12% occur a single time. The ten largest clones take up roughly 9.9% of the sample. Genomic DNA from peripheral blood mononuclear cells isolated from patients and controls was used for TCR sequencing. Sequencing used blood. These receptors were taken from a human donor in good health.

A word on this clone: The amino acid sequence in TCRdb belongs to a much larger clone and departs from this DNA's translation at residue 7, likely a sequencing read error; the sequence shown is translated from the DNA. The V call is TRGV5, the J call TRGJ1 or TRGJ2. Assignment of the J gene here rests on matching the DNA to germline, because TCRdb gives none. Germline CDR1 and CDR2: VINAFY and YDVSNSKD. This CDR3 is built from 13 residues. Trimming at V came to 3 bases and at J to 3 bases, leaving 5 bases not matched to a gene. CDR3 coding DNA: TGTGCCACCTGGGACTCCCCTTATTATAAGAAACTCTTT. Amino acids: CATWDSPYYKKLF.

Details on this clone: The DNA is left out, because the CDR3 cannot be placed on it with certainty; the CDR3 is given as TCRdb lists it. TRGV10 is the V gene, and the J gene was not called. TRGV10 is an open reading frame, and its role is uncertain. The CDR3 spans 24 residues, counting both ends. CDR3 region: CAASSVGSRYLLKGLGFIVTSKTF.

This clone is medium-sized. The V and J genes are TRGV8 and TRGJ1 or TRGJ2. Matching the DNA to germline supplied the J gene, which TCRdb does not give. The germline V gene encodes CDR1 VENAVY and CDR2 YDSYNSRV. Unmatched junction bases numbered 4, after V lost 3 bases and J lost 5 bases. This CDR3 comprises 12 residues. CDR3: CATWDEDYKKLF. The CDR3 nucleotides are TGTGCCACCTGGGATGAAGATTATAAGAAACTCTTT.

This clone is termed medium-sized. This chain connects TRGV4 to TRGJ1 or TRGJ2. Here the J gene was assigned by germline matching of the DNA, as TCRdb has none. Germline-derived CDR1 and CDR2 are EGSTGY and YDSYTSSV. V shed 0 bases and J 6 bases; nucleotides not matched to a gene: 5. CDR3 size: 13 residues. The DNA of the CDR3 is TGTGCCACCTGGGATGGGCTAAGTTATAAGAAACTCTTT. Translation gives CATWDGLSYKKLF.

The V call is TRGV8, the J call TRGJP1. TCRdb records no J gene; here it was assigned by comparing the DNA to germline. The germline V gene has CDR1 VENAVY and CDR2 YDSYNSRV. The CDR3 extends over 15 amino acids. V was pared by 11 bases and J by 0 bases, with 12 bases of the junction left unmatched. The CDR3 sequence: CANPGQDTTGWFKIF. The CDR3 DNA sequence: TGTGCCAACCCCGGCCAGGATACCACTGGTTGGTTCAAGATATTT.

This clone is classed as medium-sized. The chain combines TRGV9 with TRGJ1 or TRGJ2. No J gene is reported in TCRdb; it was inferred here by comparing the DNA with germline. J lost 1 base, V lost 3 bases, and 0 bases had no gene match. There are 12 residues in the CDR3. In germline, CDR1 is GITISATS, CDR2 ISYDGTV (reference sequence). The CDR3: CALWENYYKKLF. The CDR3 bases are TGTGCCTTGTGGGAGAATTATTATAAGAAACTCTTT.

This clone is medium-sized (0.01 to 0.1%) within its sample. The CDR3: CACWISLTYYKKLF. DNA of the CDR3: TGTGCCTGCTGGATTAGCCTTACTTATTATAAGAAACTCTTT. V usage is TRGV11 and J usage is TRGJ1 or TRGJ2. The J gene is absent in TCRdb and was assigned here via DNA matching to germline. TRGV11 is identified as an open reading frame with a role that is uncertain. J gave up 3 bases and V 4 bases, and 6 bases lay outside the gene matches. The CDR3 sequence is 14 residues long.

This clone counts as medium-sized. This sequence joins TRGV8 and TRGJP2. Since TCRdb gives no J gene, matching the DNA to germline was used here to assign it. CDR1 and CDR2 from the germline V gene are VENAVY and YDSYNSRV. J was trimmed by 2 bases and V by 8 bases; bases with no gene match: 8. This CDR3 region has 14 residues. In DNA form, the CDR3 reads TGTGCCACCTCGATTCCCAGTAGTGATTGGATCAAGACGTTT. Its translation is CATSIPSSDWIKTF.

Of note for this clone: No DNA is shown, since the ends of the CDR3 on it are uncertain; the CDR3 is the one TCRdb lists. Called V gene: TRGV11; the J gene was not called. TRGV11 is an ORF, and what it does is uncertain. The CDR3 length equals 18 residues, ends included. The CDR3 loop reads CTTVPAGLGTFVHYKKLF.

Within the sample, this clone is medium-sized (0.01 to 0.1%). The J gene is TRGJP2, the V gene TRGV2. No J segment appears in TCRdb, so it was assigned here by matching the sequence to germline. The CDR3 is 17 amino acids. Germline V gives CDR1 EGSNGY, CDR2 YDSYNSKV. V lost 2 bases and J lost 0; bases outside the gene matches: 9. The CDR3 sequence is CATWDVIPYSSDWIKTF. Here the CDR3 DNA reads TGTGCCACCTGGGACGTCATCCCTTATAGTAGTGATTGGATCAAGACGTTT.

This clone ranks as medium-sized. The chain is built from TRGV5 and TRGJP1. As TCRdb names no J gene, one was assigned here on the basis of a DNA match to germline. Trimming at V came to 0 bases and at J to 0 bases, leaving 7 bases not matched to a gene. The germline V gene encodes CDR1 VINAFY and CDR2 YDVSNSKD. This CDR3 is 17 amino acids long. CDR3 sequence: CATWDRPRYTTGWFKIF. The CDR3 bases are TGTGCCACCTGGGACAGGCCAAGATATACCACTGGTTGGTTCAAGATATTT.

By share, this clone counts as medium-sized (0.01 to 0.1%). This chain joins TRGV9 and TRGJ1 or TRGJ2. The J gene, left out of TCRdb, was set here by checking the DNA against germline. CDR3 length: 14 amino acids. Germline-derived CDR1 and CDR2 are GITISATS and ISYDGTV (reference sequence). Unmatched junction bases numbered 2, after V lost 0 bases and J lost 0 bases. The CDR3 DNA follows: TGTGCCTTGTGGGAGGTGCTGAATTATTATAAGAAACTCTTT. This codes for CALWEVLNYYKKLF.

This clone was seen many times. This chain joins TRGV8 and TRGJ1 or TRGJ2. Matching the DNA to germline supplied the J gene, which TCRdb does not give. Germline CDR1 is VENAVY and CDR2 is YDSYNSRV. The CDR3 runs 13 residues. V lost 1 base, J lost 5 bases, and 5 bases stayed unmatched. The DNA of the CDR3 is TGTGCCACCTGGGATAGAAAACATTATAAGAAACTCTTT. Translated, it gives CATWDRKHYKKLF.

By share, this clone ranks as large (0.1 to 1%). The same CDR3 is also encoded by other DNA sequences in this sample. V gene TRGV8 combines with J gene TRGJ1 or TRGJ2. No J gene was available from TCRdb, and it was assigned here by a germline match of the DNA. The V gene end was trimmed by 4 bases and the J gene end by 3 bases; junction bases not matched to a gene: 3. Looked up from germline, CDR1 is VENAVY and CDR2 is YDSYNSRV. The CDR3 extends over 12 amino acids. The CDR3 loop reads CATWDIYYKKLF. The DNA of the CDR3 is TGTGCCACCTGGGACATTTATTATAAGAAACTCTTT.

In its sample, this clone ranks as medium-sized. V usage is TRGV5 and J usage is TRGJP1. The J gene, left out of TCRdb, was set here by checking the DNA against germline. Losses at the gene ends were 1 base for V and 0 bases for J; bases not matched to a gene: 8. In germline, CDR1 is VINAFY, CDR2 YDVSNSKD. The CDR3 loop spans 17 amino acids. The CDR3 protein is CATWDSRPYTTGWFKIF. DNA for the CDR3: TGTGCCACCTGGGACAGCCGCCCTTATACCACTGGTTGGTTCAAGATATTT.

This clone was found once. The limits of the CDR3 on the DNA are not certain, so only TCRdb's listed CDR3 is given. This CDR3 is also generated by other DNA sequences in the sample. The V gene is given as TRGV11, and no J gene call is available. TRGV11 is given ORF status, its function remaining uncertain. A total of 30 residues make up the CDR3, ends included. CDR3 protein: CACVAGVLGLKIPKYNKIIIRNSLAVEQHF.

This clone is medium-sized (0.01 to 0.1%) by share. The rearrangement joins TRGV5 to TRGJ1 or TRGJ2. The J gene, left out of TCRdb, was set here by checking the DNA against germline. The germline V gene has CDR1 VINAFY and CDR2 YDVSNSKD. With V trimmed by 2 bases and J by 0 bases, 4 bases remained unmatched. The CDR3 is made up of 14 amino acids. In DNA form, the CDR3 reads TGTGCCACCTGGGACACGACGAATTATTATAAGAAACTCTTT. This gives the protein CATWDTTNYYKKLF.

This clone has a handful of counts. This same CDR3 is encoded by further DNA sequences in the sample. The chain has TRGV8 and TRGJ1 or TRGJ2. The J gene is not listed in TCRdb, so it was assigned here from a DNA match to germline. Trimming cost V 1 base and J 7 bases; bases outside gene matches: 4. The CDR3 covers 12 residues. From germline, CDR1 is VENAVY and CDR2 YDSYNSRV. The CDR3 spells CATWDRGYKKLF. DNA for the CDR3: TGTGCCACCTGGGATAGAGGCTATAAGAAACTCTTT.

This clone is deemed medium-sized. The chain joins TRGV8 to TRGJP1. The J gene comes from matching the DNA to germline here; TCRdb lacks it. Trimming at V came to 2 bases and at J to 0 bases, leaving 3 bases not matched to a gene. The CDR3 has 15 amino acids. Germline assignment: CDR1 VENAVY and CDR2 YDSYNSRV. CDR3 residues: CATWDINTTGWFKIF. The DNA for the CDR3 is TGTGCCACCTGGGATATCAATACCACTGGTTGGTTCAAGATATTT.

This clone is labeled medium-sized (0.01 to 0.1%). V and J are TRGV2 and TRGJ1 or TRGJ2. The J gene comes from matching the DNA to germline here; TCRdb lacks it. There are 12 residues in the CDR3. Germline V gene lookup returns CDR1 EGSNGY and CDR2 YDSYNSKV. With V trimmed by 0 bases and J by 10 bases, 6 bases remained unmatched. The CDR3 bases are TGTGCCACCTGGGACGGGCGACGGAAGAAACTCTTT. It yields the protein CATWDGRRKKLF.